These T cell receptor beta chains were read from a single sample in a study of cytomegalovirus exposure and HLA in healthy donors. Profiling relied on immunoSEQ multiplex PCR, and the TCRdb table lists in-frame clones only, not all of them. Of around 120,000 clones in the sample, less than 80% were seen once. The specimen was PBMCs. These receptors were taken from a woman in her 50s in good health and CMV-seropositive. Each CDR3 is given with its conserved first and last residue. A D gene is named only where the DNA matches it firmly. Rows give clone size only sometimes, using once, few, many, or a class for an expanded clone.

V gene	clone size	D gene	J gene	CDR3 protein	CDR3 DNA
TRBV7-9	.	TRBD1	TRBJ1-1	CASSYGTGDIEAFF	TGTGCCAGCAGCTACGGGACAGGGGACATTGAAGCTTTCTTT
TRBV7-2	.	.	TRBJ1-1	CASSLPSRAGDTEAFF	TGTGCCAGCAGCCTCCCCTCCAGGGCCGGAGACACTGAAGCTTTCTTT
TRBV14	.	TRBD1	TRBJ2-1	CASSVYLGQGGDEQFF	TGTGCCAGCAGCGTATACCTGGGACAGGGGGGCGATGAGCAGTTCTTC
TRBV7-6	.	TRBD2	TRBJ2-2	CASSPRLAINTGELFF	TGTGCCAGCAGCCCCCGACTAGCGATCAACACCGGGGAGCTGTTTTTT
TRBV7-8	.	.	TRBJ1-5	CASSLGRQFDQPQHF	TGTGCCAGCAGCTTAGGTCGACAGTTCGATCAGCCCCAGCATTTT
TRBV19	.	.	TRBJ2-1	CASGGYEQFF	TGTGCCAGTGGGGGGTATGAGCAGTTCTTC
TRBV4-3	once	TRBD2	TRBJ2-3	CASSAYSGRAPDTQYF	TGCGCCAGCAGTGCGTATAGCGGGAGGGCCCCAGATACGCAGTATTTT
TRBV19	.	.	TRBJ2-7	CASSPLRGSEQYF	TGTGCCAGTAGTCCCCTTAGGGGTTCCGAGCAGTACTTC
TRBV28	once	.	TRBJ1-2	CASSSGGYGYTF	TGTGCCAGCAGTTCCGGGGGCTATGGCTACACCTTC
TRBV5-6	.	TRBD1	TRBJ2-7	CASSWRQGPSYEQYF	TGTGCCAGCAGCTGGAGACAGGGTCCCTCCTACGAGCAGTACTTC
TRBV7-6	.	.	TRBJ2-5	CASSLVGGQGETQYF	TGTGCCAGCAGCTTAGTCGGAGGGCAGGGAGAGACCCAGTACTTC
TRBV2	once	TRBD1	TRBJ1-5	CASSPLDRDNQPQHF	TGTGCCAGCAGTCCTCTGGACAGGGACAATCAGCCCCAGCATTTT
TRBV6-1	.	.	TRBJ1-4	CASSELGATNEKLFF	TGTGCCAGCAGTGAACTGGGGGCGACTAATGAAAAACTGTTTTTT
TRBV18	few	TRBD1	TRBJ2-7	CASSPPRTGGYEQYF	TGTGCCAGCTCACCACCGCGGACAGGGGGCTACGAGCAGTACTTC
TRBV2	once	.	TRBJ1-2	CASSESQAIRRGYGYTF	TGTGCCAGCAGTGAATCACAGGCTATTCGGCGAGGCTATGGCTACACCTTC
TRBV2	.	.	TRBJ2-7	CASTGHLLREQYF	TGTGCCAGCACAGGACATCTCCTACGCGAGCAGTACTTC
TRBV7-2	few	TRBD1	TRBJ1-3	CASSAGTGATSGNTIYF	TGTGCCAGCAGCGCCGGGACAGGGGCCACCTCTGGAAACACCATATATTTT